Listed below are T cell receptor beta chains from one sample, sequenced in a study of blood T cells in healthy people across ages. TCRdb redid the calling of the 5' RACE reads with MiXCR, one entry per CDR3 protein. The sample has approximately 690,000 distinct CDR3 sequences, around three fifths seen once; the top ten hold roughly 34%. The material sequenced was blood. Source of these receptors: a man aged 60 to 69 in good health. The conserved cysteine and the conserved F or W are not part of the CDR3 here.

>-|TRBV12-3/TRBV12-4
ASSLRKGVPQETQF
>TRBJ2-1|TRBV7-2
ASSLAGTGYYNEQF
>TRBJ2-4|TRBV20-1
SARDNLFNIQY
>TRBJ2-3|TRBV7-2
ASSTTSTDTQY
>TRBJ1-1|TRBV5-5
ASSATQGGTEAF
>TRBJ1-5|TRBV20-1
SAQGTGAGGNQPQH
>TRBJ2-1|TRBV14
ASSQDRRASSYNEQF
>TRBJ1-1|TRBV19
ASSERSGRNTEAF
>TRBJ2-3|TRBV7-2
ASSLLAERTDTQY
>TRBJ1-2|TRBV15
ATSRDRGRNYGYT
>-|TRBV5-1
ASSSTTGGLETQY
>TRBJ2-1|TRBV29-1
SEGAGDNEQF
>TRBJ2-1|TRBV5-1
ASSLEAGGLGNEQF
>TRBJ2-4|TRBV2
ATSYGASGPENVQY
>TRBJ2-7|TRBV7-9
ASSLWAGNSYEQY
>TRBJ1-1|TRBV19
ASSRTANTEAF
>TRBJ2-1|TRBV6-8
ASRRVKRGPIYEQF
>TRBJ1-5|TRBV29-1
SVVGTGANQPQH
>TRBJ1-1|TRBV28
ASTRRPSPHTEAF
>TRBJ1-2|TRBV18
ASSPRTADSSYDYT
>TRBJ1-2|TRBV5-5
ASSLRQSGGGYT
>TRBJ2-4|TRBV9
ASSPRPLDRWVAKNIQY
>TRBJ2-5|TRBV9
ASSVGDNEQY
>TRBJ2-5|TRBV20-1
SARGGTRGQETQY
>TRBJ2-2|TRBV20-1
SATRPGAGELF
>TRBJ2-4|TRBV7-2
ASSYPGSGRNIQY
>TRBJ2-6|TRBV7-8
ASSSRGTLYTGANVLT
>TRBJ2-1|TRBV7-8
ASSLRGLTGTYLTNEQF
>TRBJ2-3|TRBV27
ASSLKGMGRGLLISTDTQY
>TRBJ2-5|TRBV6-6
ASKDRATQETQY
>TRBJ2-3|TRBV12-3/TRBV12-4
ASRGAQGNTDTQY
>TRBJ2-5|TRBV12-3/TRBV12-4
ASSPRLAGGLETQY
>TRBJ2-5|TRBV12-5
ASGLGHVPETQY
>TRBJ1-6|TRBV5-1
ASSTMTGGGSPLH
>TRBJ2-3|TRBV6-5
ASSYSMGGGRGTDTQY
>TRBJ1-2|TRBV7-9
ASSPTRVTNYGYT
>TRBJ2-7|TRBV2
ASGGGGSYEQY
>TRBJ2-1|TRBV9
ASSVGRVSTYNEQF
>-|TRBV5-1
ASSGGSGGLETQY
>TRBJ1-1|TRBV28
ASSLLGKGTEAF
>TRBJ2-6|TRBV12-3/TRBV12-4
ASSFLGATGANVLT
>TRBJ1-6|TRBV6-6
ASSSIGQDNSPLH
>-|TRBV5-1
ASSLTQGYNEQY
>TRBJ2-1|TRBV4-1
ASSQGDNEQF
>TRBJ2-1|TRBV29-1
SAQQGWETQF
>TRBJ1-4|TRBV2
ASKVGYEKLF
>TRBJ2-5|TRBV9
ASSVGTGGIVETQY
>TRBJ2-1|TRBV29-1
SVEAGPDYNEQF
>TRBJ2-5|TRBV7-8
ASSQGQGTQY
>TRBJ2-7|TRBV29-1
SVRGGTSYEQY
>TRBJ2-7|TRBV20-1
SAGVRRTTYEQY